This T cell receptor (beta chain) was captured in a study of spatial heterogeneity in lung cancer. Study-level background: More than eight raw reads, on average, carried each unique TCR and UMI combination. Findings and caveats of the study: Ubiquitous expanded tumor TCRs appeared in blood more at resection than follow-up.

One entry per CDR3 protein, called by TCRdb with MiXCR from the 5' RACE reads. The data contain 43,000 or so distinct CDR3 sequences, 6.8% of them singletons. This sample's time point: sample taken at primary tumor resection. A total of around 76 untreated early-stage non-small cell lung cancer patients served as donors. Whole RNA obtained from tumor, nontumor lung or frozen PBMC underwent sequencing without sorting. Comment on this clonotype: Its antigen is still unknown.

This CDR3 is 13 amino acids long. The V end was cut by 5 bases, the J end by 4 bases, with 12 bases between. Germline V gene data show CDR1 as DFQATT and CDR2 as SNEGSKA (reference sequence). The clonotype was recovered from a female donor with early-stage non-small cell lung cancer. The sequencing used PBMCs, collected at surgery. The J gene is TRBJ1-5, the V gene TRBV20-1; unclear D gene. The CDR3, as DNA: TGCAGTGCTGGCTTGACGGGAAATCAGCCCCAGCATTTT. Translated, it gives CSAGLTGNQPQHF.